This T cell receptor beta chain is drawn from a study of HIV-infected patients and healthy controls. Roughly three months, about 14 weeks, into antiretroviral therapy, follow-up blood was collected. No cell fractionation was done, so the repertoire covers all unsorted peripheral blood T cells. Comments on this clonotype: The antigen is not known.

Per germline, CDR1 SGHRS and CDR2 YFSETQ. V lost 5 bases, J lost 2 bases, and 15 bases lay in between. This CDR3 has 15 amino acids. Broader study findings: Healthy controls carried many MAIT alpha-chain CDR3s, while HIV+ repertoires had few. Size-matched repertoire data failed to replicate the apparent Gini index recovery after therapy in HIV-infected patients. Unequal distinct sequence numbers between patients and controls complicated comparisons.

Alpha and beta constant-region primers primed reverse transcription of approximately 500 ng RNA. Separate chain-specific third strand synthesis with multiplexing indices produced the alpha and beta libraries. From the 5' RACE reads, TCRdb called clonotypes with MiXCR, one entry per CDR3 protein. Among 15,000 to 20,000 distinct CDR3 sequences listed, about 9% were seen once. This receptor was taken from an adult with HIV infection. The V gene is TRBV5-1, the J gene TRBJ2-3, with D hard to call. Sequenced material: blood, taken during antiretroviral therapy. The CDR3 here is CASRIAGPYTDTQYF. CDR3 DNA sequence: TGCGCCAGCAGAATTGCTGGCCCTTACACAGATACGCAGTATTTT.